This TCR beta chain derives from a study of siplizumab effects on memory and regulatory T cells. Broader study findings: Alloreactive sequences from unstimulated CD4+ memory cells fell significantly with siplizumab. On average, under 70% of mappable alloreactive CD4+ clones were Treg-derived under siplizumab, against less than 35% in controls. A small minority of alloreactive clones were mapped to unstimulated subsets.

Per sample, roughly 10^5 TCR templates underwent assay. Sequencing was performed with immunoSEQ multiplex PCR; in TCRdb, only in-frame clones are kept and a portion is missing. The sample includes some 100,000 clones, about 95% of them seen just once. The CDR3 contains 14 residues. About this clone: Its specificity is not known.

The J gene is TRBJ2-5, the V gene TRBV21-1. TRBV21-1 is reported as a pseudogene. The sample taken for sequencing was Tregs sorted from blood. This receptor was identified in a human donor in good health. DNA for the CDR3: TGTGCCAGATTTACAGGACTGAACCAAGAGACCCAGTACTTC. Translated: CARFTGLNQETQYF.